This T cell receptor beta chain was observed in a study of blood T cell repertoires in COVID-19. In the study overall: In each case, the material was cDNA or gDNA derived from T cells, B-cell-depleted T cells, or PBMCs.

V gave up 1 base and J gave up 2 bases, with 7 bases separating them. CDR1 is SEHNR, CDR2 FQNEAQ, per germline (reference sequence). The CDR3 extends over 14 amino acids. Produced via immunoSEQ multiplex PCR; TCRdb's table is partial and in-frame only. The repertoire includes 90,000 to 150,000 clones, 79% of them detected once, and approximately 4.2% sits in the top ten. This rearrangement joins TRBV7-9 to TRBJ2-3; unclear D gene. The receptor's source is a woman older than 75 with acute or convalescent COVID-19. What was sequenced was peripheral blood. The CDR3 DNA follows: TGTGCCAGCAGCTTAGGACTTACCACAGATACGCAGTATTTT. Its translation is CASSLGLTTDTQYF.